The source of this TCR beta chain is a study of Graves' ophthalmopathy and Graves' hyperthyroidism. Study-wide points: Detected in blood as well were most expanded thyroid clonotypes with frequency above 0.001.

Investigators amplified TCR beta CDR3 regions from RNA transcripts. RT-PCR in the first round used HTBI primers; a second-round multiplex PCR followed. TCRdb fed the multiplex PCR reads into MiXCR, producing one record per CDR3 protein. Of about 1.2 million distinct CDR3 sequences in the sample, around a third were seen once. Germline values: CDR1 DFQATT, CDR2 SNEGSKA (reference sequence). Trimming took 3 bases from V and 6 from J, leaving 14 bases between them. The CDR3 is 13 residues long. As to this clonotype: Its specificity is unknown.

Recruitment covered hyperthyroidism patients aged 18 to 65 whose new diagnosis was of under 2 months' duration. Exclusion covered patients with other autoimmune diseases or uncontrolled infections (as well as pregnancy or lactation). The authors diagnosed from clinical symptoms, serum thyroxine, TRAb, thyroid ultrasound and orbital computed tomography. This TCR came from an adult man with Graves' hyperthyroidism. This chain links TRBV20-1 with TRBJ1-2, with D uncertain. The source material was peripheral blood or thyroid tissue (not recorded which). CDR3 DNA sequence: TGCAGTGCTAGGGGTGTGGAAAATCATGGCTACACCTTC. Its protein product is CSARGVENHGYTF.